The present TCR beta chain was sequenced within a study of cytomegalovirus exposure and HLA in healthy donors. V dropped 4 bases and J dropped 7; count of bases not matched to a gene: 7. This CDR3 comprises 14 residues. The germline V gene encodes CDR1 ENHRY and CDR2 SYGVKD. PCR involved 60 Vbeta and 13 Jbeta primers. Sequencing used immunoSEQ multiplex PCR; TCRdb keeps in-frame clones, though not all of them. The sample records about 120,000 clones, approximately 87% being singletons. This clone was observed a single time. Its matching antigen is unknown. General observations from the study: In a later analysis, the majority of CMV-associated beta chains seemingly showed HLA restriction. Later, an analysis found that common viral pathogens appeared to be linked with several of the most significant clusters. When a later analysis compared HLA-associated TCR beta chains with equally common others, the HLA-associated chains turned out to be more clonally expanded and to have lower generation probabilities.

What was sequenced was PBMCs. The V call is TRBV10-3, the J call TRBJ2-7; 10 bases align to TRBD1. The TCR was taken from a man younger than 35 in good health and CMV-seropositive. The CDR3 is CAISGGQGVLEQYF. The CDR3 nucleotides read TGTGCCATCAGTGGAGGACAGGGGGTACTGGAGCAGTACTTC.